This T cell receptor beta chain was observed in a study of T cell repertoires in aging, cancer and after chemotherapy. At the level of the study: Six age groups, ranging from 30 or younger to 70 or older, included the donors. Paired samples before and after chemotherapy came from glioblastoma patients receiving temozolomide-based therapy. Approximately 9.6 million TCR reads were in the whole dataset.

Relative to its sample, this clonotype is medium-sized. TCR beta rearrangements were amplified from peripheral blood genomic DNA. Rearranged V-D-J TRB sequences were amplified with a mixed TRB-A/B primer pool. TCRdb passed the multiplex PCR reads through MiXCR, listing each CDR3 protein once. The table shows some 2,200 distinct CDR3 sequences, with 33% occurring only once. Per the germline V gene, CDR1 is SQVTM and CDR2 is ANQGSEA. This CDR3 contains 14 residues. Trimming cost V 2 bases and J 8 bases, with 17 bases left between them. This receptor was taken from a human donor with a solid tumor. Sequenced: blood. The V call is TRBV29-1, the J call TRBJ2-3, with D tentatively TRBD2 (5 bases). The CDR3 loop is CSVEPLHVAGTQYF. DNA of the CDR3: TGCAGCGTTGAACCATTGCACGTGGCGGGTACGCAGTATTTT.